The 2 T cell receptor beta chains in this list originate from one sample, sequenced in a study of blood T cell repertoires in COVID-19. The assay was immunoSEQ multiplex PCR, and TCRdb's table has in-frame clones only and misses some. The sample lists some 220,000 clones, roughly 90% occurring once. Sequencing input: PBMCs or T cells enriched from blood (not recorded which). The source is a woman aged 25 to 39 who had recovered from COVID-19.

The V call is TRBV18, the J call TRBJ2-7, with D perhaps TRBD2 (5 bases). The CDR3 consists of 14 residues. Trimming pared 4 bases from V and 3 bases from J, leaving 13 bases between. Germline V gene sequence: CDR1 KGHSH, CDR2 LQKENI. CDR3 DNA sequence: TGTGCCAGCTCACTCTCCGGAGGAGTCTACGAGCAGTACTTC. Its protein product is CASSLSGGVYEQYF.

The CDR3 DNA follows: TGTGCCAGCAAGGGGGCAGGAAACACCATATATTTT. Encoded protein: CASKGAGNTIYF. The chain recombines TRBV2 with TRBJ1-3, with 7 nucleotides matching TRBD1. CDR3 size: 12 residues. Germline CDR1 is SNHLY and CDR2 is FYNNEI. Unmatched junction bases numbered 1, after V lost 7 bases and J lost 4 bases. Full variable domain (outside the CDR3, taken from reference TRBV2 and TRBJ1-3): EPEVTQTPSHQVTQMGQEVILRCVPISNHLYFYWYRQILGQKVEFLVSFYNNEISEKSEIFDDQFSVERPDGSNFTLKIRSTKLEDSAMYFCASKGAGNTIYFGEGSWLTVV.